The 15 T cell receptor beta chains below were found in one sample sequenced in a study of T cells in Graves' hyperthyroidism and ophthalmopathy. Amplified regions were TCR beta CDR3 sequences from RNA transcripts. TCR CDR3 regions were first amplified by RT-PCR with HTBI primers. TCRdb fed the multiplex PCR reads into MiXCR, producing one record per CDR3 protein. The repertoire holds 700,000 to 950,000 distinct CDR3 sequences, roughly a third seen once, with around 31% in the top ten. Sequenced input: blood. Receptors originate from a woman between 40 and 55 years old with Graves' hyperthyroidism.

The rearrangement uses TRBV11-2 and TRBJ1-1; D is ambiguous. The ends were cut back, 3 bases at V and 1 base at J, with 12 bases in the middle. This CDR3 is built from 15 residues. The germline V gene has CDR1 SGHAT and CDR2 FQNNGV. CDR3 nucleotides: TGTGCCAGCAGCTTCCCCGAGGAGGGGAACACTGAAGCTTTCTTT. As protein: CASSFPEEGNTEAFF.

The chain has TRBV24-1 and TRBJ1-5; 7 positions match TRBD2. The J call is in doubt because the DNA end fits TRBJ2-3 better. CDR3 length: 14 amino acids. Germline V gene sequence: CDR1 KGHDR, CDR2 SFDVKD. This CDR3 is CATSDRDYTDTQYF. The DNA of the CDR3 is TGTGCCACCAGTGATAGGGACTACACAGATACGCAGTATTTT.

V gene TRBV10-3 combines with J gene TRBJ2-3, with TRBD2 matching over 9 bases. The CDR3 length is 18 residues. The V gene's germline CDR1 is ENHRY and CDR2 SYGVKD. The J segment lost 1 base and the V segment lost 1 base, leaving 9 bases of the junction unmatched. This CDR3 reads CAISELASGMGGTDTQYF. The CDR3 coding sequence is TGTGCCATCAGTGAGTTGGCTAGCGGGATGGGTGGCACAGATACGCAGTATTTT.

V and J are TRBV20-1 and TRBJ1-2; TRBD1 aligns across 11 bases. Germline values: CDR1 DFQATT, CDR2 SNEGSKA (reference sequence). V lost 1 base, J lost 12 bases, and 4 bases stayed unmatched. The length of the CDR3 is 12 residues. The CDR3 loop is CSARGTGGKNTF. DNA for the CDR3: TGCAGTGCTAGAGGGACAGGGGGCAAGAACACCTTC.

V usage is TRBV6-5 and J usage is TRBJ2-5; perhaps TRBD2 as D (6 bases). The CDR3 is made up of 15 amino acids. Germline CDR1 and CDR2: MNHEY and SVGAGI. Trimming cost V 0 bases and J 4 bases, with 12 bases left between them. The CDR3 DNA sequence: TGTGCCAGCAGTTACTCGGGGGGAGAGGTAGAGACCCAGTACTTC. Its translation is CASSYSGGEVETQYF.

Many counts were recorded for this clonotype. This rearrangement joins TRBV13 to TRBJ1-6; 8 bases are a match to TRBD1. CDR1 and CDR2 from the germline V gene are PRHDT and FYEKMQ (reference sequence). This CDR3 has 17 residues. With 1 base clipped from V and 2 bases from J, the junction kept 4 bases outside the gene matches. CDR3 region: CASSLATGATYNSPLHF. CDR3 nucleotides: TGTGCCAGCAGCTTAGCGACAGGGGCCACCTATAATTCACCCCTCCACTTT.

To note about this clonotype: One base away lies a much larger clone, so this may be a sequencing read error. CDR3 DNA: TGTGCCGGCACTACGCCGATGAACACTGAAGCTTTCTTT. It translates to CAGTTPMNTEAFF. The chain recombines TRBV6-6 with TRBJ1-1; D uncertain. Trimming took 11 bases from V and 0 from J, leaving 13 bases between them. CDR1 and CDR2 from the germline V gene are MNHNY and SVGAGI (reference sequence). The CDR3 has 13 residues.

This chain links TRBV7-8 with TRBJ1-1; D remains unclear. The CDR3 runs 18 residues. The ends were cut back, 6 bases at V and 1 base at J, with 24 bases in the middle. CDR1 and CDR2 from the germline V gene are SGHVS and FQNEAQ. The CDR3 sequence is CASSLTAPIRTENTEAFF. CDR3 in DNA: TGTGCCAGCAGTCTCACCGCGCCGATCAGGACGGAGAACACTGAAGCTTTCTTT.

This clonotype was seen a few times. The rearrangement joins TRBV5-6 to TRBJ1-1; no clear D gene. The germline CDR1 and CDR2 sequences are SGHDT and YYEEEE. V was shortened by 2 bases and J by 4 bases, with 12 bases between the two germline ends. CDR3 length: 14 amino acids. CDR3 bases: TGTGCCAGCAGCTTATTAGTATGGGGCACTGAAGCTTTCTTT. Translating it yields CASSLLVWGTEAFF.

The chain recombines TRBV7-2 with TRBJ1-6; D is unresolved. The CDR3 runs 15 residues. The V and J ends lost 5 bases and 0 bases respectively, with 8 bases between them. The germline CDR1 and CDR2 sequences are SGHTA and FQGNSA. The CDR3, as DNA: TGTGCCAGCAGCAAGGAGAGCTCCTATAATTCACCCCTCCACTTT. Protein: CASSKESSYNSPLHF.

This rearrangement joins TRBV29-1 to TRBJ2-7; TRBD2 is a possible D gene (6 bases). Per germline, CDR1 SQVTM and CDR2 ANQGSEA. Trimming took off 4 bases at V and 0 bases at J, with 10 bases between the two ends. This CDR3 is 13 amino acids long. The CDR3 sequence is CSVVGGVSYEQYF. In nucleotides, the CDR3 is TGCAGCGTTGTAGGCGGGGTCTCCTACGAGCAGTACTTC.

Only a few counts were recorded for this clonotype. The chain links TRBV5-1 to TRBJ2-3, with D possibly TRBD2 on 6 matching bases. Germline V lookup: CDR1 SGHRS, CDR2 YFSETQ. The CDR3 runs to 11 residues. Trimming took 7 bases from V and 9 from J, leaving 12 bases between them. Written as DNA, the CDR3 is TGCGCCAGCCAAGAGGGACTCACGCAGTATTTT. This gives the protein CASQEGLTQYF.

About this clonotype: A read error may be the cause here, since a much bigger clone is one base away. V and J are TRBV20-1 and TRBJ2-7; 10 bases are a match to TRBD2. V gave up 7 bases and J gave up 6 bases; unmatched junction bases: 12. This CDR3 contains 14 residues. Germline assignment: CDR1 DFQATT and CDR2 SNEGSKA (reference sequence). CDR3 coding DNA: TGCAGTGTTGGAAGCGGGAGGGTTTTCGGCGAGCAGTACTTC. Protein sequence: CSVGSGRVFGEQYF.

The chain recombines TRBV7-2 with TRBJ1-3; D is possibly TRBD1 (5 bases). CDR1 is SGHTA, CDR2 FQGNSA, per germline. This CDR3 region has 15 residues. V shed 5 bases and J shed 4 bases, with 15 bases lying between them. The DNA of the CDR3 is TGTGCCAGCAGCCCATGGGGGGGGGAAGGAAACACCATATATTTT. Translating it yields CASSPWGGEGNTIYF.

This clonotype was observed many times. The chain is built from TRBV10-3 and TRBJ2-7; TRBD2 might be the D (5 bases). Between the trimmed V and J ends, which lost 5 bases and 3 bases, there was a span of 11 bases. Germline CDR1 is ENHRY and CDR2 is SYGVKD. This CDR3 has 13 amino acids. CDR3 sequence (DNA): TGTGCCATCAGTTACCCGGGAAGCTACGAGCAGTACTTC. It specifies CAISYPGSYEQYF.